This paragraph covers one T cell receptor beta chain sequence. Other nucleotide sequences in the sample specify the same CDR3. Per the germline V gene, CDR1 is MDHEN and CDR2 is SYDVKM. Trimming removed 3 bases from V and 0 bases from J, with 8 bases in between. The CDR3 spans 14 residues. This sample is drawn from a study of blood T cell repertoires in COVID-19. The data were produced by immunoSEQ multiplex PCR, yet TCRdb's version contains in-frame clones alone and is incomplete. The data hold about 300,000 clones, with more than 75% observed a single time. The sequencing sample was made of PBMCs or T cells enriched from blood (not recorded which). The clonotype originates from a man under 40 who had recovered from COVID-19. The rearrangement uses TRBV28 and TRBJ1-2; maybe TRBD1 (5 bases). CDR3 residues: CASSFQGANYGYTF. Written as DNA, the CDR3 is TGTGCCAGCAGTTTCCAAGGGGCTAACTATGGCTACACCTTC.